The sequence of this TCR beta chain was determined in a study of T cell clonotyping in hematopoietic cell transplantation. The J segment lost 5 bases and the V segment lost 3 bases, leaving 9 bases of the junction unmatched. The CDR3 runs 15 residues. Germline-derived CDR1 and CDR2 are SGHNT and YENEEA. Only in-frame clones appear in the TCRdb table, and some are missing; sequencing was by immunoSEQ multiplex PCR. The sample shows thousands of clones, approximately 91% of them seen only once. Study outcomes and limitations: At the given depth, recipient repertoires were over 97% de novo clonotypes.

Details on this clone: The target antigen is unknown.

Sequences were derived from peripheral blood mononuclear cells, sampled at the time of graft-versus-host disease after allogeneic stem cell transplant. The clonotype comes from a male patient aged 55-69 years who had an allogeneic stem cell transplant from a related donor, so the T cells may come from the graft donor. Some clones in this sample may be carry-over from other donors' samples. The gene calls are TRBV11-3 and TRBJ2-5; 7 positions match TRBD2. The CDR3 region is CASSLGGGIGETQYF. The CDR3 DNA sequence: TGTGCCAGCAGCTTGGGCGGGGGAATAGGGGAGACCCAGTACTTC. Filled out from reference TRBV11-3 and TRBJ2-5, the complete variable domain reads EAGVVQSPRYKIIEKKQPVAFWCNPISGHNTLYWYLQNLGQGPELLIRYENEEAVDDSQLPKDRFSAERLKGVDSTLKIQPAELGDSAVYLCASSLGGGIGETQYFGPGTRLLVL.